These 5 T cell receptor beta chains share one sample of origin, sequenced in a study of blood T cell repertoires in COVID-19. This table comes from immunoSEQ multiplex PCR, and its TCRdb copy is limited to in-frame clones, with some not included. The table records 200,000 to 250,000 clones, around 90% of them present only once. What was sequenced was peripheral blood. The receptors originated from a man in his thirties or forties with COVID-19, enrolled during active disease.

The chain has TRBV6-6 and TRBJ1-3; D not resolved. Germline CDR1 MNHNY, CDR2 SVGAGI (reference sequence). V shed 7 bases and J shed 7 bases, with 14 bases lying between them. CDR3 length equals 13 residues. CDR3 in DNA: TGTGCCAGCACGTGGGCGGAGGCGAACACCATATATTTT. Its translation: CASTWAEANTIYF.

This sequence joins TRBV19 and TRBJ2-7; maybe TRBD2 (6 bases). V was clipped by 7 bases and J by 0 bases, with 19 bases between them. The length of the CDR3 is 16 residues. The germline V gene has CDR1 LNHDA and CDR2 SQIVND (reference sequence). CDR3 in amino acids: CASTQRAGLNSYEQYF. CDR3 nucleotides: TGTGCCAGTACCCAGAGGGCGGGGTTAAACTCCTACGAGCAGTACTTC.

The chain carries TRBV7-6 and TRBJ1-2; D gene unclear. V lost 1 base, J lost 7 bases, and 10 bases lay in between. CDR1 is SGHVS and CDR2 is FNYEAQ in the germline V gene. This CDR3 is built from 13 residues. CDR3 DNA: TGTGCCAGCAGCTTAGTGGAGAGGAGTGGCTACACCTTC. Residues: CASSLVERSGYTF.

The chain couples TRBV7-9 to TRBJ1-2, with TRBD1 as a possible D gene (6 bases). The V gene's germline CDR1 is SEHNR and CDR2 FQNEAQ (reference sequence). Trimming shortened V by 4 bases and J by 1 base, and 7 bases separated the two germline ends. The length of the CDR3 is 13 residues. This CDR3 is CASSYRVNYGYTF. In DNA form, the CDR3 reads TGTGCCAGCAGCTACAGGGTTAACTATGGCTACACCTTC.

The chain couples TRBV5-5 to TRBJ2-2, with 8 positions matching TRBD2. The CDR3 loop spans 15 amino acids. Germline trimming cut 4 bases from V and 2 bases from J; bases unmatched to any gene: 4. Per germline, CDR1 SGHKS and CDR2 YYEKEE (reference sequence). The DNA of the CDR3 is TGTGCCAGCAGCCACGGGGGGGCCAACACCGGGGAGCTGTTTTTT. Translated, it gives CASSHGGANTGELFF.